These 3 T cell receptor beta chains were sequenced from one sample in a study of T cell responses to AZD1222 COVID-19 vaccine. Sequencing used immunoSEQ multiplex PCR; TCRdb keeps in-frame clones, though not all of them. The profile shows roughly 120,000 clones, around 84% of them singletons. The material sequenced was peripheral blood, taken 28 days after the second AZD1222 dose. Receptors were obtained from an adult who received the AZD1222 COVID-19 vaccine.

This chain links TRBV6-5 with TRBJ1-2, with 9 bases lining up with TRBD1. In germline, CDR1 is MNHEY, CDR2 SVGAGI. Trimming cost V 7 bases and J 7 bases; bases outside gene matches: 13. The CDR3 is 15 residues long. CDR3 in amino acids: CASTRDRVFIGGYTF. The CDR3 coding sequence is TGTGCCAGCACCCGGGACAGGGTGTTTATCGGTGGCTACACCTTC.

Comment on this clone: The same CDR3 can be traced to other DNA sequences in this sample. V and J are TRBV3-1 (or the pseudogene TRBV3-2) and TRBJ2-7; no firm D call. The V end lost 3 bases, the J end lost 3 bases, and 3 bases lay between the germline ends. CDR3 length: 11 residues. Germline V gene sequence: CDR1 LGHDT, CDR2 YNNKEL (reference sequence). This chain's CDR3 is CASSQNYEQYF. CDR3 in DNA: TGTGCCAGCAGCCAGAACTACGAGCAGTACTTC.

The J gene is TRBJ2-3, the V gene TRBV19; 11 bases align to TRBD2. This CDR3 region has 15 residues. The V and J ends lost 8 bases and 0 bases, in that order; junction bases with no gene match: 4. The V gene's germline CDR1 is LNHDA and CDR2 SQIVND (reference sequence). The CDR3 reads CASSIAGGSTDTQYF. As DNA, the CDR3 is TGTGCCAGTTCGATAGCGGGAGGGAGCACAGATACGCAGTATTTT.